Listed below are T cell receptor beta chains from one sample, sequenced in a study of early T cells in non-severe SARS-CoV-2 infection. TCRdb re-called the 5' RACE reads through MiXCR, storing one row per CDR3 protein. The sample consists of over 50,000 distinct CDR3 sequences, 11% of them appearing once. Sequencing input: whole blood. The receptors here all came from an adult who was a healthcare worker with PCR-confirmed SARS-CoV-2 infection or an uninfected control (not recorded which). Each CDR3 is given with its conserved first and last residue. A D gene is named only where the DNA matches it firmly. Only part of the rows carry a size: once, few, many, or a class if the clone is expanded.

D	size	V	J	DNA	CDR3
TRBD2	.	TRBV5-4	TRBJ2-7	TGTGCCAGCAGCCCCTGGACTAGCTACGAGCAGTACTTC	CASSPWTSYEQYF
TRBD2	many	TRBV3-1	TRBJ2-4	TGTGCCAGCAGCGGGACTAGCGGGGGCCGAGTACCATTAGCCAAAAACATTCAGTACTTC	CASSGTSGGRVPLAKNIQYF
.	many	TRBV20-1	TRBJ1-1	TGCAGTGCAAAGTGGGGGGGTAGGAACACTGAAGCTTTCTTT	CSAKWGGRNTEAFF
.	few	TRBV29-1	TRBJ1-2	TGCAGCGTTCGGGAAGTGAGAGGCTACACCTTC	CSVREVRGYTF
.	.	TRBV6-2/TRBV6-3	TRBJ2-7	TGTGCCAGCAGATTCAGGAGCTCCTACGAGCAGTACTTC	CASRFRSSYEQYF
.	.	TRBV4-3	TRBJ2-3	TGCGCCAGCAGCCAAGAAGGGACCCAGGGGGATACGCAGTATTTT	CASSQEGTQGDTQYF
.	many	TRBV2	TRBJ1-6	TGTGCCAGCAGTGTTTTAATCGAATCACCCCTCCACTTT	CASSVLIESPLHF
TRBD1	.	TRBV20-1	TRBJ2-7	TGCAGTGCCGCCCAATCAGGGGGCTACGAGCAGTACTTC	CSAAQSGGYEQYF
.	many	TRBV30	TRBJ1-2	TGTGCCTGGAGCCCAGGAGGGTATGGCTACACCTTC	CAWSPGGYGYTF
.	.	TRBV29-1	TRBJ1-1	TGCAGCGGTCGGACTGCGTACACTGAAGCTTTCTTT	CSGRTAYTEAFF
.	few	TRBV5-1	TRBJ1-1	TGCGCCAGCAGCTTGTTGGGCGGGCCTCACAGAGGGGGTTCTTCCCCTGAAGCTTTCTTT	CASSLLGGPHRGGSSPEAFF
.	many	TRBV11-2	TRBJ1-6	TGTGCCAGCAGCTTAGCGGTACCTGGCTATAATTCACCCCTCCACTTT	CASSLAVPGYNSPLHF
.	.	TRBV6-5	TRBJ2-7	TGTGCCAGCAGACGAAGAGGAGGCGAGCAGTACTTC	CASRRRGGEQYF
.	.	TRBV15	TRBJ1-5	TGTGCCACCAGCAGAGACAGACAAGCCTATGGTGGCAATCAGCCCCAGCATTTT	CATSRDRQAYGGNQPQHF
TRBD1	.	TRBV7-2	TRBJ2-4	TGTGCCAGCAGCTCTCCGACAGGGTCTATAAACATTCAGTACTTC	CASSSPTGSINIQYF
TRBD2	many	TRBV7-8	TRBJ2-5	TGTGCCAGCAGCCTACCGGGACTAGCGGGGGGCCTCCGGACCCAGTACTTC	CASSLPGLAGGLRTQYF
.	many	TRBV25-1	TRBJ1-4	TGTGCCAGCTCCAGCGAATTGAGCAAGGGGGAACTGTTTTTT	CASSSELSKGELFF
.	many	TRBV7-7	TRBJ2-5	TGTGCTAGCAGCTTATCGGGGACCCAAGAGACCCAGTACTTC	CASSLSGTQETQYF
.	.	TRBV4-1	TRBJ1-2	TGCGCCAGCAGCCAAGATACAGGCAGATATGGCTACACCTTC	CASSQDTGRYGYTF
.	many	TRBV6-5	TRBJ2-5	TGTGCCAGCAGTTACGATCTTCTAGAGACCCAGTACTTC	CASSYDLLETQYF
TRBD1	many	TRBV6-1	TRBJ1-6	TGTGCCACCAAGACAGGGTTGGGTTCACCCCTCCACTTT	CATKTGLGSPLHF
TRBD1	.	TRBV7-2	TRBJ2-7	TGTGCCAGCAGCCTCAGGGGGAGCGACGAGCAGTACTTC	CASSLRGSDEQYF
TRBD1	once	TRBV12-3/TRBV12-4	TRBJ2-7	TGTGCCAGCAGTTCCGGGGACAGGGACGAGCAGTACTTC	CASSSGDRDEQYF
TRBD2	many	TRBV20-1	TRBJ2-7	TGCAGTGCTAGTGGGGATAAGCGGGGGATTGTCTACGAGCAGTACTTC	CSASGDKRGIVYEQYF
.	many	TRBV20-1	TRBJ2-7	TGCAGTGCTCCGGTTGAGTCAACCTACGAGCAGTACTTC	CSAPVESTYEQYF
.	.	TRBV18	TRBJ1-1	TGTGCCAGCTCACAAAATCTAGGGACTGAAGCTTTCTTT	CASSQNLGTEAFF
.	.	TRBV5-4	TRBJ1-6	TGTGCCAGCAGCTTGTGGAGGGACGCTTCACCCCTCCACTTT	CASSLWRDASPLHF
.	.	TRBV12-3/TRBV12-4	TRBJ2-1	TGTGCCAGCAGGACGTATCCTGAGGAGCAGTTCTTC	CASRTYPEEQFF
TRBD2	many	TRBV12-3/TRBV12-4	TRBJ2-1	TGTGCCAGCAGTAGCTTGAGCGGGGGCTACAATGAGCAGTTCTTC	CASSSLSGGYNEQFF
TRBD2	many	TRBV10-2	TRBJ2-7	TGCGCCAGCAGTGACCCGGTAACTAGCGGGGGGGCCAGGTACGAGCAGTACTTC	CASSDPVTSGGARYEQYF
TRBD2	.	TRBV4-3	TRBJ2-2	TGCGCCAGCAGCCCCGGGGTAGCGGGGGGCTTATCCACCGGGGAGCTGTTTTTT	CASSPGVAGGLSTGELFF
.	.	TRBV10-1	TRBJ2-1	TGCGCCAGCAGTGACAAGGCAGCGGCGACCTACAATGAGCAGTTCTTC	CASSDKAAATYNEQFF
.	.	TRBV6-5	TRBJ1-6	TGTGCCAGCAGTATGGCAGCCTACGCTAATTCACCCCTCCACTTT	CASSMAAYANSPLHF
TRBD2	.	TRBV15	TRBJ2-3	TGTGCCACCAGCAGAGGTTTGCGGACTAGAGATACGCAGTATTTT	CATSRGLRTRDTQYF
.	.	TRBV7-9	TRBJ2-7	TGTGCCAGCGGGCCTGAAGGAGCCGCCTCCTACGAGCAGTACTTC	CASGPEGAASYEQYF
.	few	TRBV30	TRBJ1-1	TGTGCCTCCAAGGCGGGGGGGAAGGCTGAAGCTTTCTTT	CASKAGGKAEAFF
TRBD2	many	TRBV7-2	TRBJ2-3	TGTGCCAGCAGCTTAAGCGGGGGGCACACAGATACGCAGTATTTT	CASSLSGGHTDTQYF
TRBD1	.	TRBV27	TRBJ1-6	TGTGCCAGCAGTTCCCGGACAGGGGATAATTCACCCCTCCACTTT	CASSSRTGDNSPLHF
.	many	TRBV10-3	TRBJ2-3	TGTGCCACCGCTCTTAGCGCGGATACGCAGTATTTT	CATALSADTQYF
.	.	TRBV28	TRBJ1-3	TGTGCCAGCAGTTCCGGGACCTTAGAATCAAACACCATATATTTT	CASSSGTLESNTIYF
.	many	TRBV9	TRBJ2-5	TGTGCCAGCAGCGTAGAAGGGTCGGGATATCAAGAGACCCAGTACTTC	CASSVEGSGYQETQYF
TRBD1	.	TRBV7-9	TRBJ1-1	TGTGCCAGCAGCATCGCTTCAGGGGGAGTGGGCACTGAAGCTTTCTTT	CASSIASGGVGTEAFF
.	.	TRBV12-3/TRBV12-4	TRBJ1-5	TGTGCCAGCAGTTTTGGACAGAGCAATCAGCCCCAGCATTTT	CASSFGQSNQPQHF
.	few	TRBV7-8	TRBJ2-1	TGTGCCAGCAGCTTAGCGACACTAGGGTCGGGCGAGCAGTTCTTC	CASSLATLGSGEQFF
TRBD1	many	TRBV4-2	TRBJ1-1	TGTGCCAGCAGCGACGTCGTACAGGGGGCCACTGAAGCTTTCTTT	CASSDVVQGATEAFF
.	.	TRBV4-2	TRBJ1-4	TGTGCCAGCAGCCTCAGCGAGGGAAAACTGTTTTTT	CASSLSEGKLFF
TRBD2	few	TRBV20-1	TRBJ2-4	TGCAGTGCTCGTAGCGGGGGGGGTAAAAACATTCAGTACTTC	CSARSGGGKNIQYF
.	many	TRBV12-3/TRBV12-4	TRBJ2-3	TGTGCCAGCAGTTTAATTGGGTTGGATACGCAGTATTTT	CASSLIGLDTQYF
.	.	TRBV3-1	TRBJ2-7	TGTGCCAGCAGCCCGGACGCATCCTACGAGCAGTACTTC	CASSPDASYEQYF
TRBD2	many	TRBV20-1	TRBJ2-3	TGCAGTGCTAGAGATAGCGGGGGGGCCTCTGGCACAGATACGCAGTATTTT	CSARDSGGASGTDTQYF
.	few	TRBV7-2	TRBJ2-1	TGTGCCAGCAGCTTACCGACAGAGTTCGAGCAGTTCTTC	CASSLPTEFEQFF
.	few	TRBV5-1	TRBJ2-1	TGCGCCAGCAGCTTGACAGGAGGCGGTGGTAATGAGCAGTTCTTC	CASSLTGGGGNEQFF
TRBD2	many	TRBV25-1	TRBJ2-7	TGTGCCAGCAGTGATTCCGGGGGGAGCTCCTACGAGCAGTACTTC	CASSDSGGSSYEQYF